This T cell receptor (beta chain) was captured by sequencing in a study of T cells in Graves' hyperthyroidism and ophthalmopathy. This clonotype showed up many times. The CDR3 regions of TCR beta were amplified from RNA transcripts. TCR CDR3 underwent first-round RT-PCR with the HTBI primer set. TCRdb redid the calling of the multiplex PCR reads with MiXCR, one entry per CDR3 protein. The sample includes roughly 510,000 distinct CDR3 sequences, 40% to 50% of them seen just once. This TCR came from an adult woman with Graves' disease, either hyperthyroidism or ophthalmopathy (not recorded which). Sequencing was carried out using peripheral blood or thyroid tissue (not recorded which).

CDR3 region: CASSQVDRDEKLFF. CDR3 nucleotides: TGCGCCAGCAGCCAAGTCGACAGGGATGAAAAACTGTTTTTT. The chain uses TRBV4-3 and TRBJ1-4, with 7 positions matching TRBD1. Germline V gene sequence: CDR1 LGHNA, CDR2 YSLEER. This CDR3 is 14 amino acids long. Losses at the gene ends were 1 base for V and 6 bases for J; bases not matched to a gene: 2.